Shown below are 12 T cell receptor beta chains from a single sample sequenced in a study of blood T cells in healthy people across ages. Through a sample-barcoded 5' primer and a J-beta primer mix, a second PCR was run for about 7 to 12 cycles. TCRdb ran MiXCR on the 5' RACE reads and lists one entry per CDR3 protein. The table lists 650,000 to 1,000,000 distinct CDR3 sequences, around 34% of them singletons. The sequenced material came from blood. The receptors were sampled from a man between 18 and 29 years old in good health.

In nucleotides, the CDR3 is TGTGCCAGCAGTTTCATTTTCGAGACAGGGGGCTTGGAGACCCAGTACTTC. Translated, it gives CASSFIFETGGLETQYF. The V call is TRBV12-3 or TRBV12-4, the J call TRBJ2-5; 10 bases align to TRBD1. Trimming at V came to 3 bases and at J to 5 bases, leaving 12 bases not matched to a gene. CDR3 length: 17 residues.

The chain employs TRBV7-2 and TRBJ2-2; D may match TRBD1 or TRBD2 (5 bases each). CDR1 is SGHTA and CDR2 is FQGNSA in the germline V gene. There are 16 residues in the CDR3. V was cut by 0 bases and J by 4 bases, with 12 bases left in between. The CDR3 sequence: CASSLAQGRGTGELFF. As DNA, the CDR3 is TGTGCCAGCAGCTTAGCGCAGGGACGAGGCACCGGGGAGCTGTTTTTT.

This clonotype has more than one count but fewer than ten. V gene TRBV7-9 combines with J gene TRBJ1-1, with 9 nucleotides matching TRBD1. V was clipped by 5 bases and J by 5 bases; unmatched bases: 6. The CDR3 totals 14 residues. The germline CDR1 and CDR2 sequences are SEHNR and FQNEAQ (reference sequence). The DNA for the CDR3 is TGTGCCAGCAGCCCGGGACAGGGAGAGACTGAAGCTTTCTTT. Translation gives CASSPGQGETEAFF.

The CDR3 protein is CASSWTGAPQETQYF. CDR3 nucleotide sequence: TGTGCCAGCAGTTGGACAGGCGCCCCCCAAGAGACCCAGTACTTC. This sequence joins TRBV28 and TRBJ2-5; 7 nucleotides match TRBD1. The V and J ends lost 4 bases and 1 base, in that order; junction bases with no gene match: 6. CDR3 length equals 15 residues. Germline V gene sequence: CDR1 MDHEN, CDR2 SYDVKM.

The chain has TRBV6-1 and TRBJ1-4; no clear D gene. The CDR3 is 13 amino acids. The V gene's germline CDR1 is MNHNS and CDR2 SASEGT. Deletions cut 7 bases from V and 6 bases from J, with 12 bases between. CDR3 amino acids: CASMRTDYEKLFF. The DNA for the CDR3 is TGTGCCAGCATGAGGACGGACTATGAAAAACTGTTTTTT.

The chain couples TRBV30 to TRBJ1-2, with no clear D. V was clipped by 3 bases and J by 2 bases, with 4 bases between them. The CDR3 is 11 amino acids. Germline V gives CDR1 GTSNPN, CDR2 SVGIG (reference sequence). The CDR3 nucleotides are TGTGCCTGGAGGGAAAACTATGGCTACACCTTC. It translates to CAWRENYGYTF.

This clonotype was seen a handful of times. The J gene is TRBJ1-5, the V gene TRBV20-1; TRBD1 is a possible D gene (6 bases). V was shortened by 6 bases and J by 6 bases, with 18 bases between the two germline ends. The CDR3 consists of 14 residues. From germline, CDR1 is DFQATT and CDR2 SNEGSKA (reference sequence). CDR3 amino acids: CSARPTGGFQPQHF. The CDR3 region has the DNA TGCAGTGCCAGACCTACGGGGGGCTTTCAGCCCCAGCATTTT.

This chain links TRBV5-1 with TRBJ2-3; 7 bases agree with TRBD2. The CDR3 is made up of 14 amino acids. Germline V gene lookup returns CDR1 SGHRS and CDR2 YFSETQ. V was pared by 4 bases and J by 4 bases, with 6 bases of the junction left unmatched. Written as DNA, the CDR3 is TGCGCCAGCAGCAGGTGGACTAGATCAGATACGCAGTATTTT. Residues: CASSRWTRSDTQYF.

This chain uses TRBV20-1 with TRBJ2-3, with D possibly matching TRBD2 (6 bases). Germline V CDR1 and CDR2: DFQATT, SNEGSKA (reference sequence). Trimming took off 8 bases at V and 2 bases at J, with 17 bases between the two ends. This CDR3 spans 14 amino acids. The CDR3 DNA reads as TGCAGTTCGGGAGAGGAACTAACCACAGATACGCAGTATTTT. It yields the protein CSSGEELTTDTQYF.

This rearrangement joins TRBV4-3 to TRBJ1-4, with D possibly being TRBD1 (6 bases). The V end lost 4 bases, the J end lost 5 bases, and 14 bases lay between the germline ends. The CDR3 consists of 15 residues. CDR1 and CDR2 from the germline V gene are LGHNA and YSLEER. The CDR3 nucleotides read TGCGCCAGCAGCCCATCCGGACAGAAAAATGAAAAACTGTTTTTT. This gives the protein CASSPSGQKNEKLFF.

About this clonotype: Relative to the germline gene, one junction end is altered; a read error may explain this. The J gene is TRBJ2-7, the V gene TRBV20-1; 8 bases map to TRBD1. Germline V gene lookup returns CDR1 DFQATT and CDR2 SNEGSKA (reference sequence). The CDR3 has 15 amino acids. The CDR3 nucleotides are TGCAGTGCTAGGATAGACAGGGGCCTTTCCTACGAGCGGTACTTC. This codes for CSARIDRGLSYERYF.

This clonotype is a singleton in its sample. V and J are TRBV7-2 and TRBJ2-1, with no clear D. The germline V and J ends were trimmed by 3 bases and 10 bases, with 10 bases remaining between them. The CDR3 has 12 amino acids. The germline V gene has CDR1 SGHTA and CDR2 FQGNSA. The CDR3 bases are TGTGCCAGCAGCTTCCCAGGTTGCGAGCAGTTCTTC. Translated, it gives CASSFPGCEQFF. The whole variable domain, filled in from reference TRBV7-2 and TRBJ2-1, reads GAGVSQSPSNKVTEKGKDVELRCDPISGHTALYWYRQSLGQGLEFLIYFQGNSAPDKSGLPSDRFSAERTGGSVSTLTIQRTQQEDSAVYLCASSFPGCEQFFGPGTRLTVL.